The 25 T cell receptor beta chains reported below all come from one sample, sequenced in a study of CD4 T cells in relation to SARS-CoV-2 and coronaviruses. The unexposed donors gave CD4+ T cells in about 2011-2018, prior to COVID-19. Isolation of CD4+ T cells took place after roughly nine days in culture. These receptors lack a known antigen. Using immunoSEQ multiplex PCR, the repertoire was profiled, and TCRdb retains in-frame clones only, with some absent. The table lists 15,000 to 20,000 clones, about three quarters of them singletons. The specimen sequenced was CD4+ T cells from PBMCs, cultured in vitro. All receptors come from a human donor in good health.

CDR3 sequence reads: CASSSNRVASEQYF. The DNA of the CDR3 is TGTGCCAGCAGCAGCAACAGGGTGGCCTCCGAGCAGTACTTC. The V call is TRBV3-1 (or the pseudogene TRBV3-2), the J call TRBJ2-7, with D possibly being TRBD1 (6 bases). Trimming stripped 5 bases from V and 6 bases from J, with 17 bases between. The length of the CDR3 is 14 residues. Germline V gives CDR1 LGHDT, CDR2 YNNKEL (reference sequence).

The chain uses TRBV6-1 and TRBJ1-2; 12 bases are a match to TRBD1. Germline trimming cut 3 bases from V and 8 bases from J; bases unmatched to any gene: 13. The CDR3 is 17 residues long. Germline CDR1 and CDR2: MNHNS and SASEGT. CDR3 coding DNA: TGTGCCAGCAGTGATAAGGGACAGGGGGCCTTCCGTGGGGGCTACACCTTC. Residues: CASSDKGQGAFRGGYTF.

The V and J genes are TRBV5-1 and TRBJ2-7; D is unclear. V shed 7 bases and J shed 0 bases, with 20 bases lying between them. Germline assignment: CDR1 SGHRS and CDR2 YFSETQ. This CDR3 spans 16 amino acids. CDR3 in DNA: TGCGCCAGCTCACACTCCGGGTCTACAGACTCCTACGAGCAGTACTTC. Translating gives CASSHSGSTDSYEQYF. Drawing the rest from reference TRBV5-1 and TRBJ2-7, the complete variable domain is KAGVTQTPRYLIKTRGQQVTLSCSPISGHRSVSWYQQTPGQGLQFLFEYFSETQRNKGNFPGRFSGRQFSNSRSEMNVSTLELGDSALYLCASSHSGSTDSYEQYFGPGTRLTVT.

This clone came up once. The chain carries TRBV6-5 and TRBJ2-1; unclear D gene. The ends were cut back, 2 bases at V and 5 bases at J, with 7 bases in the middle. This CDR3 has 13 amino acids. Germline V gives CDR1 MNHEY, CDR2 SVGAGI. In DNA form, the CDR3 reads TGTGCCAGCAGTTACGCCACAAACAATGAGCAGTTCTTC. The encoded protein is CASSYATNNEQFF.

In its sample, this clone was seen once. The rearrangement joins TRBV20-1 to TRBJ1-1; D gene ambiguous. V was trimmed by 2 bases and J by 5 bases, leaving 6 bases between them. Germline CDR1 is DFQATT and CDR2 is SNEGSKA (reference sequence). The CDR3 has 11 residues. As DNA, the CDR3 is TGCAGTGCTAGAAGCGGGACTGAAGCTTTCTTT. Its translation: CSARSGTEAFF.

The V gene is TRBV3-1 (or the pseudogene TRBV3-2), the J gene TRBJ2-1; D might be TRBD1 (6 bases). V shed 3 bases and J shed 8 bases, with 17 bases lying between them. The CDR3 has 15 residues. The V gene's germline CDR1 is LGHDT and CDR2 YNNKEL (reference sequence). The CDR3 nucleotides read TGTGCCAGCAGCCATTTCCAAGTACAGGGACATGAGCAGTTCTTC. Translating it yields CASSHFQVQGHEQFF.

This chain joins TRBV19 and TRBJ1-6; TRBD1 aligns across 10 bases. Germline V gene data show CDR1 as LNHDA and CDR2 as SQIVND (reference sequence). The CDR3 covers 18 residues. Trimming at V came to 2 bases and at J to 9 bases, leaving 13 bases not matched to a gene. CDR3 in DNA: TGTGCCAGTAGTATATATGCCATCATGACAGGGGGCTTTTCACCCCTCCACTTT. As protein: CASSIYAIMTGGFSPLHF. The entire variable domain, with the rest obtained from reference TRBV19 and TRBJ1-6, is as follows: DGGITQSPKYLFRKEGQNVTLSCEQNLNHDAMYWYRQDPGQGLRLIYYSQIVNDFQKGDIAEGYSVSREKKESFPLTVTSAQKNPTAFYLCASSIYAIMTGGFSPLHFGNGTRLTVT.

This sequence joins TRBV3-1 (or the pseudogene TRBV3-2) and TRBJ2-7; 10 nucleotides align to TRBD2. Germline V CDR1 and CDR2: LGHDT, YNNKEL (reference sequence). CDR3 size: 15 residues. The junction had 9 bases not matched to a gene; V was cut back by 2 bases and J by 8 bases. In DNA, the CDR3 is TGTGCCAGCAGCCAAACGGCAGCGGGAGGGTCAAAGCAGTACTTC. Translation: CASSQTAAGGSKQYF.

The chain combines TRBV24-1 with TRBJ2-7, with 12 positions matching TRBD1. CDR1 is KGHDR and CDR2 is SFDVKD in the germline V gene. V trimming: 5 bases; J trimming: 2 bases; junction bases outside the gene matches: 6. This CDR3 spans 16 amino acids. In DNA, the CDR3 is TGTGCCACCAGTGCGGGGGGACAGGGGGCAGCCTACGAGCAGTACTTC. Its translation is CATSAGGQGAAYEQYF.

This chain uses TRBV29-1 with TRBJ1-2; no firm D call. CDR3 length: 15 amino acids. The germline V and J ends were trimmed by 3 bases and 3 bases, with 17 bases remaining between them. Per germline, CDR1 SQVTM and CDR2 ANQGSEA. The CDR3 DNA reads TGCAGCGTTGAGATTCCGAGGGTAAGGGACTATGGCTACACCTTC. Amino acid sequence: CSVEIPRVRDYGYTF.

V usage is TRBV19 and J usage is TRBJ2-2; no firm D call. This CDR3 has 14 residues. V gave up 6 bases and J gave up 1 base, with 9 bases separating them. Germline CDR1 is LNHDA and CDR2 is SQIVND (reference sequence). The CDR3 DNA reads TGTGCCAGTAGCCTAGACGGGAACACCGGGGAGCTGTTTTTT. Residues: CASSLDGNTGELFF.

This chain uses TRBV2 with TRBJ1-5; D not certain. Germline CDR1 and CDR2: SNHLY and FYNNEI. Trimming took 2 bases from V and 0 from J, leaving 14 bases between them. The CDR3 has 17 amino acids. CDR3 DNA sequence: TGTGCCAGCAGTGAATCGGCAGACATATATAGCAATCAGCCCCAGCATTTT. Amino acids: CASSESADIYSNQPQHF.

This chain uses TRBV4-1 with TRBJ2-7, with 13 bases fitting TRBD2. There are 16 residues in the CDR3. V gave up 2 bases and J gave up 12 bases; unmatched junction bases: 13. Germline V gene lookup returns CDR1 MGHRA and CDR2 YSYEKL. Here the CDR3 DNA reads TGCGCCAGCAGCCAATCATCCCCGGGACTAGCGGGACTCAGGTACTTC. Amino acids: CASSQSSPGLAGLRYF.

The rearrangement links TRBV10-1 to TRBJ2-3; a possible D gene is TRBD1 (6 bases). This CDR3 region has 18 residues. V was shortened by 2 bases and J by 2 bases, with 20 bases between the two germline ends. Germline CDR1 WNHNN, CDR2 SYGVQD (reference sequence). In nucleotides, the CDR3 is TGCGCCAGCAGTGAGGGTCAGGGGTCCTCCTATGCCACAGATACGCAGTATTTT. Protein: CASSEGQGSSYATDTQYF.

The rearrangement uses TRBV5-1 and TRBJ2-1, with 10 bases fitting TRBD2. The V and J ends lost 5 bases and 4 bases, in that order; junction bases with no gene match: 6. Germline assignment: CDR1 SGHRS and CDR2 YFSETQ. This CDR3 spans 15 amino acids. The CDR3 sequence: CASSFEREGYNEQFF. The CDR3 DNA sequence: TGCGCCAGCAGTTTTGAGCGGGAGGGGTACAATGAGCAGTTCTTC.

This clone has a single count. The V and J genes are TRBV2 and TRBJ2-1; D gene unclear. The CDR3 extends over 15 amino acids. V was clipped by 8 bases and J by 2 bases, with 16 bases between them. Germline V lookup: CDR1 SNHLY, CDR2 FYNNEI. The CDR3 sequence is CASGREAIAYNEQFF. CDR3 sequence (DNA): TGTGCCAGCGGACGTGAAGCCATAGCCTACAATGAGCAGTTCTTC. Full variable domain (missing parts from reference TRBV2 and TRBJ2-1): EPEVTQTPSHQVTQMGQEVILRCVPISNHLYFYWYRQILGQKVEFLVSFYNNEISEKSEIFDDQFSVERPDGSNFTLKIRSTKLEDSAMYFCASGREAIAYNEQFFGPGTRLTVL.

V is TRBV30 and J is TRBJ2-7; the D is unclear. V lost 0 bases and J lost 7, with 10 bases in between. The germline gives CDR1 GTSNPN, CDR2 SVGIG (reference sequence). This CDR3 comprises 12 residues. CDR3 sequence reads: CAWSVATVEQYF. The DNA for the CDR3 is TGTGCCTGGAGTGTAGCAACAGTGGAGCAGTACTTC.

The rearrangement links TRBV5-4 to TRBJ2-7; 7 nucleotides line up with TRBD1. Germline trimming cut 4 bases from V and 3 bases from J; bases unmatched to any gene: 10. CDR3 length: 15 amino acids. CDR1 and CDR2 (germline): SGHNT, YYREEE (reference sequence). The CDR3 protein is CASSAVTGSSYEQYF. CDR3 coding DNA: TGTGCCAGCAGCGCAGTGACAGGGAGCAGCTACGAGCAGTACTTC. Looking up the rest from reference TRBV5-4 and TRBJ2-7 gives the full variable domain: ETGVTQSPTHLIKTRGQQVTLRCSSQSGHNTVSWYQQALGQGPQFIFQYYREEENGRGNFPPRFSGLQFPNYSSELNVNALELDDSALYLCASSAVTGSSYEQYFGPGTRLTVT.

The chain is built from TRBV5-8 and TRBJ2-7; the D gene could be TRBD1 or TRBD2 (6 bases each). Trimming shortened V by 0 bases and J by 6 bases, and 16 bases separated the two germline ends. The germline V gene encodes CDR1 SGHTS and CDR2 YDEGEE. The CDR3 runs to 15 residues. In nucleotides, the CDR3 is TGTGCCAGCAGCTTGGATACAGGGTACGGGGGCGAGCAGTACTTC. Encoded protein: CASSLDTGYGGEQYF.

The chain links TRBV10-3 to TRBJ1-4; TRBD1 is a possible D gene (6 bases). The CDR3 loop spans 17 amino acids. The germline V and J ends were trimmed by 3 bases and 4 bases, with 18 bases remaining between them. Germline assignment: CDR1 ENHRY and CDR2 SYGVKD. The chain's CDR3 is CAISDPSGAGGNEKLFF. The CDR3 region has the DNA TGTGCCATCAGTGACCCCTCGGGGGCCGGCGGTAATGAAAAACTGTTTTTT.

V is TRBV2 and J is TRBJ2-7; the match to TRBD2 covers 7 bases. The CDR3 spans 14 residues. J was trimmed by 0 bases and V by 8 bases; bases with no gene match: 7. CDR1 is SNHLY, CDR2 FYNNEI, per germline. CDR3 amino acids: CASATSRSSYEQYF. The CDR3 DNA follows: TGTGCCAGCGCGACTAGCCGTAGCTCCTACGAGCAGTACTTC.

This clone was picked up a small number of times. The chain couples TRBV11-3 to TRBJ2-7; 8 nucleotides align to TRBD1. This CDR3 is 15 amino acids long. Germline trimming cut 5 bases from V and 7 bases from J; bases unmatched to any gene: 13. Germline-derived CDR1 and CDR2 are SGHNT and YENEEA. The CDR3 nucleotides are TGTGCCAGCAGCCACGGCCGGACAGGGAAGAGGGAGCAGTACTTC. Protein sequence: CASSHGRTGKREQYF.

CDR3 bases: TGCGCCAGCAGAAAAGGACAGGGCAACTATGGCTACACCTTC. Translated: CASRKGQGNYGYTF. The rearrangement links TRBV5-1 to TRBJ1-2; 8 bases agree with TRBD1. The CDR3 loop spans 14 amino acids. J was trimmed by 2 bases and V by 5 bases; bases with no gene match: 5. The germline gives CDR1 SGHRS, CDR2 YFSETQ.

Only a few counts were recorded for this clone. The chain combines TRBV2 with TRBJ2-2; D is possibly TRBD2 (8 bases). Trimming took 6 bases from V and 3 from J, leaving 17 bases between them. Germline loops: CDR1 SNHLY, CDR2 FYNNEI. The CDR3 spans 16 residues. CDR3 loop: CASSLQGTSYTGELFF. CDR3 nucleotides: TGTGCCAGCAGCCTACAGGGGACTAGTTACACCGGGGAGCTGTTTTTT. Based on the CDR3 plus reference TRBV2 and TRBJ2-2, the full variable domain is EPEVTQTPSHQVTQMGQEVILRCVPISNHLYFYWYRQILGQKVEFLVSFYNNEISEKSEIFDDQFSVERPDGSNFTLKIRSTKLEDSAMYFCASSLQGTSYTGELFFGEGSRLTVL.

The chain combines TRBV12-3 or TRBV12-4 with TRBJ1-1; tentative D call: TRBD1 (6 bases). This CDR3 region has 12 residues. The V end was cut by 5 bases, the J end by 3 bases, with 7 bases between. Written as DNA, the CDR3 is TGTGCCAGCAGTACAGGGTACACTGAAGCTTTCTTT. As protein: CASSTGYTEAFF.